These T cell receptor beta chains were read from a single sample in a study of shared clonotypes between healthy human individuals. The table came from immunoSEQ multiplex PCR; TCRdb's copy has only in-frame clones and leaves some out. Of about 2.1 million clones in the sample, approximately 94% were seen once. The sample consisted of naive CD8+ T cells from PBMCs. These receptors came from a man in his late teens or twenties in good health. Some clones in this sample may be carry-over from other donors' samples. The CDR3 runs from the conserved cysteine through the conserved F or W. D genes are given only for firm matches. Size values are once, few and many counts, or a class for expanded clones, and some rows have none.

DNA	CDR3	D	V	J	size
TGTGCCAGCAGTTTACGGGGGGGGAATCAGCCCCAGCATTTT	CASSLRGGNQPQHF	NA	TRBV27	TRBJ1-5	NA
TGTGCCAGCAGTTACGACGTACAGGGGGCGGATGAAAAACTGTTTTTT	CASSYDVQGADEKLFF	TRBD1	TRBV6-5	TRBJ1-4	NA
TGTGCCAGCAGCGTAGGTAGCGGGGATTACAATGAGCAGTTCTTC	CASSVGSGDYNEQFF	TRBD2	TRBV9	TRBJ2-1	NA
TGTGCCAGCAGTGATGGCGGATCCTCTAATGAAAAACTGTTTTTT	CASSDGGSSNEKLFF	NA	TRBV2	TRBJ1-4	NA
TGCGCCAGCAGCCAAGATTTGGGTGGGGACAGGCGAATCTTTGGCTACACCTTC	CASSQDLGGDRRIFGYTF	TRBD1	TRBV4-1	TRBJ1-2	once
TGTGCCAGCAGCCTCAGCCGAACAGGCAATGAGCAGTTCTTC	CASSLSRTGNEQFF	NA	TRBV6-5	TRBJ2-1	NA
TGTGCCAGCAGCTTAGATGGGGGAGTAGGGGGAGATACGCAGTATTTT	CASSLDGGVGGDTQYF	NA	TRBV7-9	TRBJ2-3	NA
TGTGCCAGCAGCCCCCGGACTAGCGGGAATACCGGGGAGCTGTTTTTT	CASSPRTSGNTGELFF	TRBD2	TRBV11-2	TRBJ2-2	NA
TGTGCCAGCAGTTTGTTAAAAGGGGACTACGAGCAGTACTTC	CASSLLKGDYEQYF	NA	TRBV27	TRBJ2-7	NA
TGTGCCAGCAGCCAAGGACTAGCGGGAGGAACTGGTTACGAGCAGTACTTC	CASSQGLAGGTGYEQYF	TRBD2	TRBV4-2	TRBJ2-7	NA
TGTGCCAGCAGTGTCGCTAGCGGGCAGACCAGTTTCCTCAATGAGCAGTTCTTC	CASSVASGQTSFLNEQFF	TRBD2	TRBV2	TRBJ2-1	NA
TGTGCCAGCAGTCTCGGGCACAATGAGCAGTTCTTC	CASSLGHNEQFF	NA	TRBV27	TRBJ2-1	few
TGTGCCAGCAGTGAAGACGGACTCCCGATCGGTGAAAAACTGTTTTTT	CASSEDGLPIGEKLFF	NA	TRBV25-1	TRBJ1-4	NA
TGCAGCGTCTTCGCCCGCGGGACTGAAGCTTTCTTT	CSVFARGTEAFF	NA	TRBV29-1	TRBJ1-1	NA
TGTGCCAGCAGTCTGACAGTTTACAATGAGCAGTTCTTC	CASSLTVYNEQFF	NA	TRBV6-6	TRBJ2-1	NA
TGTGCCTGGAGCGACCGGACGTTGCTCACGAATATCTACGAGCAGTACTTC	CAWSDRTLLTNIYEQYF	NA	TRBV30	TRBJ2-7	NA
TGTGCCAGCAGTTCGGGCAATCAGCCCCAGCATTTT	CASSSGNQPQHF	NA	TRBV2	TRBJ1-5	few
TGTGCCAGCAGTTATCGCGGGGAGGTGGACACCGGGGAGCTGTTTTTT	CASSYRGEVDTGELFF	NA	TRBV28	TRBJ2-2	NA
TGTGCCAGCTCACGGGACGTGGGATTAGCTAACTATGGCTACACCTTC	CASSRDVGLANYGYTF	NA	TRBV18	TRBJ1-2	NA
TGTGCCAGTAACACAGGACGCCAAGAGACCCAGTACTTC	CASNTGRQETQYF	NA	TRBV19	TRBJ2-5	NA
TGTGCCAGCAGCTTACCAAAAATGCCCCTAGCGGGAGAGTGGAATGAGCAGTTCTTC	CASSLPKMPLAGEWNEQFF	TRBD2	TRBV7-9	TRBJ2-1	NA
TGTGCCAGCAGCTTATCGGAGTACTACGAGCAGTACTTC	CASSLSEYYEQYF	NA	TRBV7-9	TRBJ2-7	few
TGCAGCGTTGAAGTTCGGCTAGCGGGAGGCCCCGGGGAGCTGTTTTTT	CSVEVRLAGGPGELFF	TRBD2	TRBV29-1	TRBJ2-2	NA
TGTGCCAGCAGTTACAGGGTAGACGATCAGCCCCAGCATTTT	CASSYRVDDQPQHF	NA	TRBV6-5	TRBJ1-5	NA
TGTGCCAGCAGCGTCGGCGAGGGACTCCGGGTCACAGATACGCAGTATTTT	CASSVGEGLRVTDTQYF	NA	TRBV9	TRBJ2-3	NA
TGCGCCAGCAGCCAAGGGTCAGGCTCGGACGAGCAGTACTTC	CASSQGSGSDEQYF	NA	TRBV4-3	TRBJ2-7	NA
TGTGCCTGGAGTGTACGGGGGAGGGACGAGCAGTACTTC	CAWSVRGRDEQYF	TRBD2	TRBV30	TRBJ2-7	NA
TGTGCCAGCAGTTTATCGGAAGGTAAGCCCCAGCATTTT	CASSLSEGKPQHF	NA	TRBV27	TRBJ1-5	NA
TGTGCCAGCAGCCGCCGACTAGTGGGGGCAGATACGCAGTATTTT	CASSRRLVGADTQYF	NA	TRBV7-9	TRBJ2-3	once
TGTGCCAGCAGCTCACCCCAGGGGAGAGGGAACACTGAAGCTTTCTTT	CASSSPQGRGNTEAFF	NA	TRBV4-2	TRBJ1-1	once
TGTGCCAGTAGGATGATTAGGGGCGAGCAGTTCTTC	CASRMIRGEQFF	NA	TRBV19	TRBJ2-1	NA
TGTGCCAGCAGTTGGAGGGAAACCAATCAGCCCCAGCATTTT	CASSWRETNQPQHF	NA	TRBV28	TRBJ1-5	NA
TGTGCCAGCAGCCTAGGGTCGCGGGGAGGTCAGCCCCAGCATTTT	CASSLGSRGGQPQHF	NA	TRBV9	TRBJ1-5	NA
TGTGCCAGCAGTCCCGGAGGTTACGAGCAGTACTTC	CASSPGGYEQYF	NA	TRBV28	TRBJ2-7	NA
TGTGCCAGCAGCTTAGATCCCCCGGGACTAGCGTCCTACGAGCAGTACTTC	CASSLDPPGLASYEQYF	TRBD2	TRBV11-2	TRBJ2-7	once
TGTGCCAGCACCCTGGGGCCGGGACTACTCTTCTCCGAGCAGTACTTC	CASTLGPGLLFSEQYF	TRBD2	TRBV28	TRBJ2-7	once
TGTGCCAGCAGCTCCCGGGACAGGGTCTACGAGCAGTACTTC	CASSSRDRVYEQYF	TRBD1	TRBV7-6	TRBJ2-7	NA
TGTGCCATCAGAACGAAGGACCTTAGCACAGATACGCAGTATTTT	CAIRTKDLSTDTQYF	NA	TRBV10-3	TRBJ2-3	NA
TGTGCCAGCAGCTTATCAGGGGAGAACACCGGGGAGCTGTTTTTT	CASSLSGENTGELFF	NA	TRBV7-9	TRBJ2-2	few
TGTGCCAGCAGTTACTCCGTGGGAATCTCCTACGAGCAGTACTTC	CASSYSVGISYEQYF	NA	TRBV6-5	TRBJ2-7	NA
TGTGCCAGCAGCTTCCCAGGGAGGCAGACCCAGTACTTC	CASSFPGRQTQYF	NA	TRBV7-2	TRBJ2-5	NA
TGTGCCAGCAGTTCCTTCAGGGCCTATCCCTCCTACGAGCAGTACTTC	CASSSFRAYPSYEQYF	NA	TRBV28	TRBJ2-7	NA
TGTGCCAGCAGGCCCTTAGCGGGAGGTCACAATGAGCAGTTCTTC	CASRPLAGGHNEQFF	TRBD2	TRBV27	TRBJ2-1	NA
TGTGCCAGCAGGGACCGGACTAGCGGAGTCTACGAGCAGTACTTC	CASRDRTSGVYEQYF	TRBD2	TRBV27	TRBJ2-7	NA
TGTGCCAGCAGCTCGGGAGGAGCTAAGACAGATACGCAGTATTTT	CASSSGGAKTDTQYF	TRBD2	TRBV11-2	TRBJ2-3	NA